Below, 24 T cell receptor beta chains from the same sample are listed, as sequenced in a study of blood T cell repertoires in COVID-19. The repertoire was sequenced with immunoSEQ multiplex PCR; TCRdb's copy has only in-frame clones and lacks some. The sample has around 260,000 clones, roughly nine tenths seen once. The sample taken for sequencing was peripheral blood. The receptor source for this set is a man aged 35 to 55 who had recovered from COVID-19.

CDR3 coding DNA: TGTGCCAGTAGTCCCTGGCAGGCTCAGACTGAAGCTTTCTTT. As protein: CASSPWQAQTEAFF. The chain carries TRBV19 and TRBJ1-1; D gene ambiguous. The CDR3 covers 14 residues. The ends were cut back, 5 bases at V and 5 bases at J, with 15 bases in the middle. CDR1 is LNHDA and CDR2 is SQIVND in the germline V gene (reference sequence).

The chain uses TRBV27 and TRBJ1-1; 7 nucleotides match TRBD1. The CDR3 consists of 14 residues. The V gene end was trimmed by 7 bases and the J gene end by 4 bases; junction bases not matched to a gene: 9. Germline assignment: CDR1 MNHEY and CDR2 SMNVEV (reference sequence). In nucleotides, the CDR3 is TGTGCCAGCACCCCAGGGGGTTTTCGCACTGAAGCTTTCTTT. Its translation is CASTPGGFRTEAFF.

The chain combines TRBV2 with TRBJ1-2; D is uncertain. Germline-derived CDR1 and CDR2 are SNHLY and FYNNEI. The CDR3 runs 10 residues. V was shortened by 7 bases and J by 9 bases, with 9 bases between the two germline ends. CDR3 in DNA: TGTGCCAGCATGGCTTATCGCTACACCTTC. Protein product: CASMAYRYTF.

The chain couples TRBV30 to TRBJ1-3; 8 bases align to TRBD1. The CDR3 totals 17 residues. Germline V CDR1 and CDR2: GTSNPN, SVGIG (reference sequence). V shed 2 bases, J shed 4 bases, and the junction held 13 bases outside the gene matches. In DNA, the CDR3 is TGTGCCTGGAGTTCCTCCCGGACAGGGAGATCAGGAAACACCATATATTTT. This encodes CAWSSSRTGRSGNTIYF.

The rearrangement links TRBV10-2 to TRBJ1-2, with 8 bases identical to TRBD1. The V segment lost 2 bases and the J segment 8 bases; nucleotides outside the gene matches: 10. The CDR3 sequence is 15 residues long. Per germline, CDR1 WSHSY and CDR2 SAAADI. This CDR3 is CASSEEGQGARGYTF. CDR3 DNA: TGCGCCAGCAGTGAGGAAGGGCAGGGGGCGCGCGGCTACACCTTC.

The chain combines TRBV7-9 with TRBJ2-7, with TRBD1 matching over 9 bases. CDR3 length: 14 amino acids. Unmatched junction bases numbered 8, after V lost 5 bases and J lost 6 bases. Germline V gene data show CDR1 as SEHNR and CDR2 as FQNEAQ (reference sequence). CDR3 in DNA: TGTGCCAGCAGCCAACAGGGGGCAGGAGGCGAGCAGTACTTC. Translated, it gives CASSQQGAGGEQYF.

In its sample, this clone was seen once. This chain joins TRBV12-5 and TRBJ2-1, with 8 bases that match TRBD1. The CDR3 consists of 18 residues. The V gene end was trimmed by 3 bases and the J gene end by 2 bases; junction bases not matched to a gene: 12. Germline-derived CDR1 and CDR2 are LGHNT and FRNRAP. As DNA, the CDR3 is TGTGCTAGTGGTTTATCCCTTACGACAGGGGCAACCTACAATGAGCAGTTCTTC. Translated: CASGLSLTTGATYNEQFF.

The chain has TRBV27 and TRBJ2-7, with 10 positions matching TRBD1. V gave up 2 bases and J gave up 5 bases; unmatched junction bases: 6. Germline loops: CDR1 MNHEY, CDR2 SMNVEV (reference sequence). The length of the CDR3 is 15 residues. The CDR3 loop is CASSLSDRGLNEQYF. The CDR3 nucleotides read TGTGCCAGCAGTTTAAGTGACAGGGGGCTCAACGAGCAGTACTTC.

The chain has TRBV5-1 and TRBJ2-1; TRBD2 matches at 10 bases. Germline V gene lookup returns CDR1 SGHRS and CDR2 YFSETQ. The length of the CDR3 is 15 residues. Trimming took 0 bases from V and 10 from J; bases not matched to a gene: 7. The CDR3 DNA sequence: TGCGCCAGCAGCTTGGGGCCTAGCGGGGGCCGAGAGCAGTTCTTC. Amino acids: CASSLGPSGGREQFF.

V and J are TRBV10-3 and TRBJ1-3, with 8 bases fitting TRBD1. Germline CDR1 reads ENHRY; CDR2 reads SYGVKD. The CDR3 runs 16 residues. The junction had 7 bases not matched to a gene; V was cut back by 5 bases and J by 1 base. Here the CDR3 DNA reads TGTGCCATCAGTAGACAGGGGTCAGGATCTGGAAACACCATATATTTT. It codes for CAISRQGSGSGNTIYF.

This chain joins TRBV7-2 and TRBJ2-2, with D tentatively TRBD1 (6 bases). The germline gives CDR1 SGHTA, CDR2 FQGNSA. V was trimmed by 5 bases and J by 0 bases, leaving 13 bases between them. The CDR3 has 16 amino acids. The CDR3 DNA sequence: TGTGCCAGCAGCCCGCAGGGGACCACGAACACCGGGGAGCTGTTTTTT. As protein: CASSPQGTTNTGELFF.

The rearrangement uses TRBV7-8 and TRBJ2-2, with 8 bases identical to TRBD1. The CDR3 consists of 15 residues. Looked up from germline, CDR1 is SGHVS and CDR2 is FQNEAQ. After removal of 1 base from V and 7 bases from J, the junction contained 5 bases not matched to a gene. CDR3 DNA: TGTGCCAGCAGCTTAGTGGCAGGGGGCATCGGGGAGCTGTTTTTT. Its translation: CASSLVAGGIGELFF.

The rearrangement joins TRBV5-1 to TRBJ1-6, with D perhaps matching TRBD1 (5 bases). The CDR3 length is 17 residues. Germline V gene data show CDR1 as SGHRS and CDR2 as YFSETQ. The ends were cut back, 4 bases at V and 5 bases at J, with 19 bases in the middle. CDR3 sequence reads: CASSAGTLERDNSPLHF. The CDR3, as DNA: TGCGCCAGCAGCGCCGGGACTCTCGAAAGGGATAATTCACCCCTCCACTTT.

The J gene is TRBJ2-3, the V gene TRBV9; D unclear. Germline V CDR1 and CDR2: SGDLS, YYNGEE. This CDR3 is built from 12 residues. Trimming left V 4 bases short and J 5 bases short, with 8 bases between. CDR3 bases: TGTGCCAGCAGCATAGGGCAAGATACGCAGTATTTT. Protein product: CASSIGQDTQYF.

This chain uses TRBV2 with TRBJ2-1; the match to TRBD1 covers 7 bases. The V gene's germline CDR1 is SNHLY and CDR2 FYNNEI. With V trimmed by 10 bases and J by 9 bases, 6 bases remained unmatched. This CDR3 is 11 amino acids long. CDR3 sequence (DNA): TGTGCCACCTCACAGGGGCGTGAGCAGTTCTTC. It codes for CATSQGREQFF.

The chain recombines TRBV14 with TRBJ1-1; perhaps TRBD1 as D (6 bases). In germline, CDR1 is SGHDN, CDR2 FVKESK. This CDR3 region has 16 residues. Trimming took 3 bases from V and 1 from J, leaving 15 bases between them. The DNA for the CDR3 is TGTGCCAGCAGCCACCCCGGGGGGGCGAAGAACACTGAAGCTTTCTTT. Amino acids: CASSHPGGAKNTEAFF.

The chain couples TRBV5-1 to TRBJ2-3, with 8 nucleotides matching TRBD1. The CDR3 extends over 15 amino acids. Unmatched junction bases numbered 8, after V lost 0 bases and J lost 8 bases. The V gene's germline CDR1 is SGHRS and CDR2 YFSETQ. The CDR3 DNA sequence: TGCGCCAGCAGCTTGGAACAGGGGGACCGATTTACGCAGTATTTT. This translates into CASSLEQGDRFTQYF.

The chain is built from TRBV7-2 and TRBJ2-7, with a weak D call TRBD2 (5 bases). Germline loops: CDR1 SGHTA, CDR2 FQGNSA. The germline V and J ends were trimmed by 3 bases and 8 bases, with 26 bases remaining between them. The CDR3 extends over 17 amino acids. The CDR3 reads CASSLVSTGRPPLQQYF. As DNA, the CDR3 is TGTGCCAGCAGCTTGGTGTCGACGGGGAGACCCCCACTCCAGCAGTACTTC.

The genes are TRBV9 and TRBJ2-3, with 11 nucleotides matching TRBD2. This CDR3 has 16 residues. V lost 1 base and J lost 4; bases outside the gene matches: 5. Germline CDR1 reads SGDLS; CDR2 reads YYNGEE. The CDR3 protein is CASSVLTSGNADTQYF. The CDR3 bases are TGTGCCAGCAGCGTATTGACTAGCGGGAACGCAGATACGCAGTATTTT.

The genes are TRBV4-3 and TRBJ2-2, with 12 bases fitting TRBD2. Germline CDR1 is LGHNA and CDR2 is YSLEER. This CDR3 has 16 amino acids. The ends lost 0 bases at V and 6 bases at J; junction bases unmatched: 2. The CDR3 is CASSQDWTSGAGELFF. CDR3 nucleotides: TGCGCCAGCAGCCAAGATTGGACTAGCGGGGCCGGGGAGCTGTTTTTT.

The chain uses TRBV5-1 and TRBJ1-2, with TRBD1 as a possible D gene (5 bases). Per germline, CDR1 SGHRS and CDR2 YFSETQ. The CDR3 spans 13 residues. The V and J ends lost 0 bases and 4 bases respectively, with 7 bases between them. The CDR3 nucleotides are TGCGCCAGCAGCTTGGCCGACAGCTATGGCTACACCTTC. Its protein is CASSLADSYGYTF. Looking up the rest from reference TRBV5-1 and TRBJ1-2 gives the full variable domain: KAGVTQTPRYLIKTRGQQVTLSCSPISGHRSVSWYQQTPGQGLQFLFEYFSETQRNKGNFPGRFSGRQFSNSRSEMNVSTLELGDSALYLCASSLADSYGYTFGSGTRLTVV.

There are a few counts of this clone. The gene calls are TRBV15 and TRBJ1-5; 8 nucleotides match TRBD1. Losses at the gene ends were 4 bases for V and 3 bases for J; bases not matched to a gene: 14. The CDR3 length is 18 residues. Germline V gene sequence: CDR1 LNHNV, CDR2 YYDKDF (reference sequence). CDR3 nucleotides: TGTGCCACCAGCACCGGCCAATGGACAGGGTTCGACAATCAGCCCCAGCATTTT. Protein: CATSTGQWTGFDNQPQHF.

The chain employs TRBV30 and TRBJ2-3, with D unclear. With 7 bases removed from V and 4 bases from J, the gap between germline ends came to 12 bases. There are 12 residues in the CDR3. Germline CDR1 reads GTSNPN; CDR2 reads SVGIG (reference sequence). CDR3 nucleotides: TGTGCCTTTCAAGGAGTATCAGATACGCAGTATTTT. Translation: CAFQGVSDTQYF. The full variable domain, its missing parts supplied by reference TRBV30 and TRBJ2-3, is SQTIHQWPATLVQPVGSPLSLECTVEGTSNPNLYWYRQAAGRGLQLLFYSVGIGQISSEVPQNLSASRPQDRQFILSSKKLLLSDSGFYLCAFQGVSDTQYFGPGTRLTVL.

The chain combines TRBV4-1 with TRBJ2-7, with 9 bases fitting TRBD1. The V gene's germline CDR1 is MGHRA and CDR2 YSYEKL. The CDR3 runs 16 residues. The J segment lost 7 bases and the V segment lost 0 bases, leaving 10 bases of the junction unmatched. CDR3 in amino acids: CASSQEVGTGPREQYF. The CDR3 coding sequence is TGCGCCAGCAGCCAAGAGGTTGGGACAGGGCCGAGAGAGCAGTACTTC.